This T cell receptor beta chain was observed in a study of Ad26.COV2.S vaccination and SARS-CoV-2 variants. Study at large: Into the muscle, Ad26.COV2.S was dosed once or twice, 56 days apart. Study findings and constraints: It was reported that spike-specific CD8+ and CD4+ T cell responses were substantially broad after vaccination.

Libraries were prepared by immunoSEQ multiplex PCR; TCRdb keeps only in-frame clonotypes and omits some of them. The data hold roughly 400,000 clones, with over 80% observed a single time. Germline V gives CDR1 GTSNPN, CDR2 SVGIG (reference sequence). Trimming took off 3 bases at V and 6 bases at J, with 20 bases between the two ends. The CDR3 loop spans 15 amino acids. Remarks on this clone: Its antigen is unidentified.

Sample treatment: around 19 received Ad26.COV2.S at low or high dose, single or two shots; about five received placebo; per-sample allocation not given. The samples date from day 63 after the first vaccine or placebo injection. V usage is TRBV30 and J usage is TRBJ1-2; TRBD1 is a possible D gene (5 bases). Sequences were derived from peripheral blood, sampled in a trial of Ad26.COV2.S vaccine versus placebo. This clonotype was sampled from a person aged 18-60 years who received the Ad26.COV2.S COVID-19 vaccine or a placebo. The CDR3 nucleotides read TGTGCCTGGAGCCGTTTTTCGGGACTGGAGGATGGCTACACCTTC. Its translation: CAWSRFSGLEDGYTF.